This TCR beta chain emerged from a study of shared clonotypes between healthy human individuals. Tens of millions of PBMCs served as the genomic DNA source for unsorted samples. Researchers ran the assay at a deep level. Roughly 30,000 T cell genomes, or 250 to 300 ng DNA, went into unsorted PBMC replicate PCRs. Repertoires were generated with immunoSEQ multiplex PCR, while TCRdb's copy carries only in-frame clones and drops some. The sample records 450,000 to 600,000 clones, roughly 85% being singletons. Between the trimmed V and J ends, which lost 1 base and 2 bases, there was a span of 13 bases. CDR1 is MNHNS, CDR2 SASEGT, per germline. The CDR3 has 16 amino acids. This clone was seen a handful of times.

Sequencing was performed on PBMCs. The chain couples TRBV6-1 to TRBJ2-3; no definite D call. The clonotype originates from a woman in her thirties or forties in good health. Some clones in this sample may be carry-over from other donors' samples. The chain's CDR3 is CASSEGSLGPTDTQYF. CDR3 in DNA: TGTGCCAGCAGTGAAGGGAGCTTGGGCCCCACAGATACGCAGTATTTT.